These T cell receptor beta chains were read from a single sample in a study of cytomegalovirus exposure and HLA in healthy donors. Sequenced by immunoSEQ multiplex PCR; TCRdb stores in-frame clones only, minus some. The repertoire consists of 150,000 to 200,000 clones, with 75% to 85% occurring once and the leading ten covering more than 0.75%. What was sequenced was PBMCs. All receptors derive from a girl aged 2-15 years in good health and CMV-seropositive. The CDR3 runs from the conserved cysteine through the conserved F or W. D genes are given only for firm matches. The size entry is marked missing in some rows and otherwise reads once, few, many or a size class.

abundance,v_gene,d_gene,j_gene,CDR3nt,CDR3aa
-,TRBV28,TRBD2,TRBJ2-3,TGTGCCAGCATTACCCCGGGCGGGAGGGCCGCAGATACGCAGTATTTT,CASITPGGRAADTQYF
once,TRBV28,TRBD1,TRBJ1-4,TGTGCCAGCGCCTCCTTTGGGACAGCAAATGAAAAACTGTTTTTT,CASASFGTANEKLFF
-,TRBV9,TRBD1,TRBJ2-6,TGTGCCAGCAGCGTAGCTACCGAGGGACAGGGGAACTCTGGGGCCAACGTCCTGACTTTC,CASSVATEGQGNSGANVLTF
-,TRBV19,-,TRBJ1-5,TGTGCCACCAAGGGGATAACATATAGCAATCAGCCCCAGCATTTT,CATKGITYSNQPQHF
-,TRBV7-3,TRBD1,TRBJ1-4,TGTGCCAGCAGCTTAACGGGACAGGGGAAAAAACTGTTTTTT,CASSLTGQGKKLFF
-,TRBV1,-,TRBJ2-1,TGCACCAGCAGCCAAGATCTGGGGACTAGTTACAATGAGCAGTTCTTC,CTSSQDLGTSYNEQFF
-,TRBV28,-,TRBJ2-2,TGTGCCAGCAGTTCGTATGGGGCGGCCCTTAACACCGGGGAGCTGTTTTTT,CASSSYGAALNTGELFF
-,TRBV13,-,TRBJ2-3,TGTGCCAGAAGGACGGGCGTTCAGGGTACGCAGTATTTT,CARRTGVQGTQYF
-,TRBV15,-,TRBJ2-3,TGTGCCACCAGCAGACCTAAGGGACAACCTGTGAGCACAGATACGCAGTATTTT,CATSRPKGQPVSTDTQYF
-,TRBV4-1,TRBD1,TRBJ1-1,TGCGCCAGCAGCCGCGGAAGGACAGGGGTTGAAGCTTTCTTT,CASSRGRTGVEAFF
-,TRBV30,TRBD1,TRBJ2-7,TGTGCCTGGAGGATGGCCGGGACAGGGGCCGAGCAGTACTTC,CAWRMAGTGAEQYF
once,TRBV9,-,TRBJ1-5,TGTGCCAGCAGCGTAGGGACAGAAGATCAGCCCCAGCATTTT,CASSVGTEDQPQHF
-,TRBV29-1,-,TRBJ2-3,TGCAGCGTTGAGGAGGGGGCCGCAGATACGCAGTATTTT,CSVEEGAADTQYF
-,TRBV2,-,TRBJ2-3,TGTGCCAGCAGTGAAGACAGGGCCACAGATACGCAGTATTTT,CASSEDRATDTQYF
-,TRBV7-3,-,TRBJ2-3,TGTGCCAGCAGCTTACATCCTTGGCACAGAAGGTCTAACCGCACAGATACGCAGTATTTT,CASSLHPWHRRSNRTDTQYF
few,TRBV30,-,TRBJ1-3,TGTGCCTGGAGTGTAAGGACACTCCGCTCAGGAAACACCATATATTTT,CAWSVRTLRSGNTIYF
-,TRBV23-1,TRBD1,TRBJ2-4,TGCGCCAGCGTAAGGACAGGGTTTTGGGTCAACATTCAGTACTTC,CASVRTGFWVNIQYF
-,TRBV5-6,-,TRBJ1-2,TGTGCCAGCAGTTTGACAGACTATGGCTACACCTTC,CASSLTDYGYTF
-,TRBV5-6,-,TRBJ2-1,TGTGCCAGCAGCTTGAGTAGTCTTCACAATGAGCAGTTCTTC,CASSLSSLHNEQFF
-,TRBV2,TRBD2,TRBJ2-5,TGTGCCAGCTCGCCTAGCGGGAGGGAGACCCAGTACTTC,CASSPSGRETQYF
-,TRBV10-1,TRBD1,TRBJ2-1,TGCGCCAGCAGTTTGGACAGGGGGCGCGGCAATGAGCAGTTCTTC,CASSLDRGRGNEQFF
-,TRBV9,-,TRBJ2-1,TGTGCCAGCAGCGTAGACCAGCGGGATGAGCAGTTCTTC,CASSVDQRDEQFF
-,TRBV6-5,-,TRBJ2-7,TGTGCCAGCAGTTACCCCACTAGCTCCGAGCAGTACTTC,CASSYPTSSEQYF
few,TRBV30,-,TRBJ1-4,TGTGCCTGGAGTGAGCGTGAAAAACTGTTTTTT,CAWSEREKLFF
-,TRBV27,-,TRBJ1-1,TGTGCCAGCAGTACCTTCGTGGGGCTGAGCACTGAAGCTTTCTTT,CASSTFVGLSTEAFF
once,TRBV10-2,TRBD1,TRBJ1-2,TGCGCCAGCAGCATCCGGGACAGGGTGGAGAACGGCTACACCTTC,CASSIRDRVENGYTF
few,TRBV6-1,-,TRBJ2-5,TGTGCCAGCAGCGCGGGCATGCAGAAGACCCAGTACTTC,CASSAGMQKTQYF
once,TRBV5-4,-,TRBJ2-5,TGTGCCAGCAGGGTGGCCCCGGACTACCCCCCTTCACAAGAGACCCAGTACTTC,CASRVAPDYPPSQETQYF
-,TRBV27,TRBD2,TRBJ2-1,TGTGCCAGCAGTTCCTATAAAGGACTAGCGGGAGACCACAATGAGCAGTTCTTC,CASSSYKGLAGDHNEQFF
-,TRBV20-1,-,TRBJ1-2,TGCAGTGCCCGTAACTATGGCTACACCTTC,CSARNYGYTF
-,TRBV1,-,TRBJ1-4,TGCACCAGCAGCCAAGTCCCAGGAGGGGGCGAAAAACTGTTTTTT,CTSSQVPGGGEKLFF
-,TRBV28,TRBD2,TRBJ2-5,TGTGCCAGCCGGTTAGCGGGAGGGATTCAAGAGACCCAGTACTTC,CASRLAGGIQETQYF
once,TRBV4-2,-,TRBJ1-1,TGTGCCAGCAGCCAAGATGGGTACAGCCTTTTTAGAGCTTTCTTT,CASSQDGYSLFRAFF
once,TRBV9,TRBD2,TRBJ2-3,TGTGCCAGCCGAGCCCTGAGGGACTATTACACAGATACGCAGTATTTT,CASRALRDYYTDTQYF
-,TRBV30,TRBD1,TRBJ2-6,TGTGCCTGGAACCAGGGACAGACCTCTGGGGCCAACGTCCTGACTTTC,CAWNQGQTSGANVLTF
few,TRBV14,-,TRBJ2-1,TGTGCCAGCAGCCAAGTAGGGGGCAATGAGCAGTTCTTC,CASSQVGGNEQFF
-,TRBV7-9,TRBD1,TRBJ1-1,TGTGCCAGCAGGCACAGGGGGAACACTGAAGCTTTCTTT,CASRHRGNTEAFF
once,TRBV5-1,-,TRBJ2-1,TGCGCCAGCAGCTTGATTGGAGGACCTTACAATGAGCAGTTCTTC,CASSLIGGPYNEQFF
-,TRBV30,TRBD1,TRBJ1-3,TGTGCCTTGGAGGGGGCCGGAAACACCATATATTTT,CALEGAGNTIYF
-,TRBV4-1,TRBD2,TRBJ2-3,TGCGCCAGCAGCCTACTGCCTGTGGGAGGGCCGACAGATACGCAGTATTTT,CASSLLPVGGPTDTQYF
-,TRBV30,TRBD2,TRBJ2-5,TGTGCCTGGAGCCTGGGACTAGCGGGAGGGGAGACCCAGTACTTC,CAWSLGLAGGETQYF
-,TRBV28,-,TRBJ1-2,TGTGCCAGCAGTTCCGTTCGGGTTCCTAACTATGGCTACACCTTC,CASSSVRVPNYGYTF
-,TRBV5-1,-,TRBJ2-1,TGCGCCAGCAGCTCCGTAGGGGTATTGGGAGAGCAGTTCTTC,CASSSVGVLGEQFF
-,TRBV18,-,TRBJ2-5,TGTGCCAGCTCACCACCACGGAGACAGAAAGAGACCCAGTACTTC,CASSPPRRQKETQYF
-,TRBV6-1,-,TRBJ1-1,TGTGCCTCCGACTTGAACACTGAAGCTTTCTTT,CASDLNTEAFF
-,TRBV19,TRBD1,TRBJ1-1,TGTGCCAGTAGGCCCGGGACAGGGGAACGAAGAACTGAAGCTTTCTTT,CASRPGTGERRTEAFF
-,TRBV4-1,TRBD2,TRBJ2-1,TGCGCCAGCAGCCAAGATGAAGCGACTAGCGGACCATACAATGAGCAGTTCTTC,CASSQDEATSGPYNEQFF
-,TRBV30,TRBD2,TRBJ2-7,TGTGCCTGGATTTGGCGGGAGGGCAACGAGCAGTACTTC,CAWIWREGNEQYF
-,TRBV5-1,-,TRBJ1-2,TGCGCCAGCAGCGAGTTAGACAGCTATGGCTACACCTTC,CASSELDSYGYTF
-,TRBV30,-,TRBJ2-7,TGTGCCTGGAGTATTGCGGCCGCCTACGAGCAGTACTTC,CAWSIAAAYEQYF
-,TRBV5-1,TRBD2,TRBJ2-1,TGCGCCAGCAGCTTGGATAGCGGGAGTAGGGATGAGCAGTTCTTC,CASSLDSGSRDEQFF
-,TRBV7-9,-,TRBJ2-3,TGTGCCAGCAGCTTAGGACCGGGAGTAGGGTTCTTCACAGATACGCAGTATTTT,CASSLGPGVGFFTDTQYF
-,TRBV28,TRBD1,TRBJ2-7,TGTGCCAGCGCATCCCCCACGGGACAGGGACCCTACGAGCAGTACTTC,CASASPTGQGPYEQYF
-,TRBV7-3,-,TRBJ1-1,TGTGCCAGCAGCTTATGGGGGCGCAGCTCGAACACTGAAGCTTTCTTT,CASSLWGRSSNTEAFF